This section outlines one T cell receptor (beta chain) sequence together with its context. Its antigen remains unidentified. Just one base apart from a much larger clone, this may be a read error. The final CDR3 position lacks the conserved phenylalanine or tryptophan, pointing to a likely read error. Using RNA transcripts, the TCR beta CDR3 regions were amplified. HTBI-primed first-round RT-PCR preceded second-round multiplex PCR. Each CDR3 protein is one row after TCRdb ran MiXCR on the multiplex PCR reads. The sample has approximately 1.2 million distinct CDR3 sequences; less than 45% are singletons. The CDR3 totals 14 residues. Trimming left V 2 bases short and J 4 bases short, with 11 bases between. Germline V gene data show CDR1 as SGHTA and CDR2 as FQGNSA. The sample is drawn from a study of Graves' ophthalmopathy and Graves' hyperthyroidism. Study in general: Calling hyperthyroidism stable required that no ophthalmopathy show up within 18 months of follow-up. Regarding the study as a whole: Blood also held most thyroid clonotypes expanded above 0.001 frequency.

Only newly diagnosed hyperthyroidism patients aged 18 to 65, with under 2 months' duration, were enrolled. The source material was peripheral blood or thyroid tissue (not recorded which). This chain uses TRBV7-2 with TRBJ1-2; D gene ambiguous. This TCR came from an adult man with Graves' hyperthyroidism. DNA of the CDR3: TGTGCCAGCAGCTTAAGCACCGGAGTCTATGGCTACACCCTC. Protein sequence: CASSLSTGVYGYTL.